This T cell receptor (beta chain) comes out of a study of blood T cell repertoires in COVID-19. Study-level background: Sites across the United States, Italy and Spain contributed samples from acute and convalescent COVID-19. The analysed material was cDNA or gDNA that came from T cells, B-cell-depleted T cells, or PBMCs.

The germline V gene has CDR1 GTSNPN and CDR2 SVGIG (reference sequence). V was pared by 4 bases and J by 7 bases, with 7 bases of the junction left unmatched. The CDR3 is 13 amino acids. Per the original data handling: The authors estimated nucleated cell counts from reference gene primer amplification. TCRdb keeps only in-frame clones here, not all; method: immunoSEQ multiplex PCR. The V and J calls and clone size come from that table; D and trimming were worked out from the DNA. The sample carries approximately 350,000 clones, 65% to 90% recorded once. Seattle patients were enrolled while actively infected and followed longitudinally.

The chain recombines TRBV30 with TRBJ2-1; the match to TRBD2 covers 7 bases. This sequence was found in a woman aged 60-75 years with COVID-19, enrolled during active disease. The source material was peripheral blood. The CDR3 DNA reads TGTGCCTGGAAACTGCAGGGAGGGAATGAGCAGTTCTTC. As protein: CAWKLQGGNEQFF.